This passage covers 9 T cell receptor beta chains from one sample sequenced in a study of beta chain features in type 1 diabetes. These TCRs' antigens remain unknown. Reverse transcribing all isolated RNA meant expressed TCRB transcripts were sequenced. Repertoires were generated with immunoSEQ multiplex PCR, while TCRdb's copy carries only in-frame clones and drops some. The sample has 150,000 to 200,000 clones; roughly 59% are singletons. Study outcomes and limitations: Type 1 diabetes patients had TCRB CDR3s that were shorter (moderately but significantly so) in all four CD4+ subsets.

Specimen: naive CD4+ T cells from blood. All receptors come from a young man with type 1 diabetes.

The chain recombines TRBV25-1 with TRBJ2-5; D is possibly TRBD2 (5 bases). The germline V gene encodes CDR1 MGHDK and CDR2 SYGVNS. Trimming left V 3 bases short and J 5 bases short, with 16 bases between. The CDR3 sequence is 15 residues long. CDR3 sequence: CASSDMGRAGETQYF. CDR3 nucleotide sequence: TGTGCCAGCAGTGACATGGGTAGGGCGGGTGAGACCCAGTACTTC. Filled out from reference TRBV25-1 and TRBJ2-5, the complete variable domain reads EADIYQTPRYLVIGTGKKITLECSQTMGHDKMYWYQQDPGMELHLIHYSYGVNSTEKGDLSSESTVSRIRTEHFPLTLESARPSHTSQYLCASSDMGRAGETQYFGPGTRLLVL.

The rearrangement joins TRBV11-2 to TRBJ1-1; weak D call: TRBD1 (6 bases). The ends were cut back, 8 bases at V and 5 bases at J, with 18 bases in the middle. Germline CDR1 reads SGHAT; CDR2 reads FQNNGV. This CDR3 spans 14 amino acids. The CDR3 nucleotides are TGTGCCAGCTACCAGGGGCCTGCCGGGACTGAAGCTTTCTTT. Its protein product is CASYQGPAGTEAFF.

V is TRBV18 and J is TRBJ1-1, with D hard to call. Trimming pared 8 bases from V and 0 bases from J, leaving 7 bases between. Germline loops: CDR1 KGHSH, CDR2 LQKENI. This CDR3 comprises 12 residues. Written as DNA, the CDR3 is TGTGCCAGCCGTACTCTGAACACTGAAGCTTTCTTT. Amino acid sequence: CASRTLNTEAFF.

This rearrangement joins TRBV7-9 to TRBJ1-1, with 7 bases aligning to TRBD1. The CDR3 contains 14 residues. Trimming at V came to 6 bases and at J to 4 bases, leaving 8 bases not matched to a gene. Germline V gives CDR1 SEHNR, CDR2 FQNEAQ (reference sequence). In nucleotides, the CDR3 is TGTGCCAGCAGAGGCACAGGGGAGGGCACTGAAGCTTTCTTT. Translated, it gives CASRGTGEGTEAFF.

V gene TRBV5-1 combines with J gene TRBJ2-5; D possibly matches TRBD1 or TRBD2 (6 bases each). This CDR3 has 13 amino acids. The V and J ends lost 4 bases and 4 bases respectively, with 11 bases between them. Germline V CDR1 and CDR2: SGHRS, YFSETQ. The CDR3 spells CASSGGTLETQYF. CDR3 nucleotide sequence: TGCGCCAGCAGCGGCGGGACATTAGAGACCCAGTACTTC.

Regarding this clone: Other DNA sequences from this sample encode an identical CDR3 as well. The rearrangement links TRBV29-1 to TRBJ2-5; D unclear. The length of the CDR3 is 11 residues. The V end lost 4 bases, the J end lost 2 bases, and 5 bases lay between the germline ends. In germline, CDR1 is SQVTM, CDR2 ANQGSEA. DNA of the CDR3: TGCAGCGTTGGGCAACAAGAGACCCAGTACTTC. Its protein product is CSVGQQETQYF.

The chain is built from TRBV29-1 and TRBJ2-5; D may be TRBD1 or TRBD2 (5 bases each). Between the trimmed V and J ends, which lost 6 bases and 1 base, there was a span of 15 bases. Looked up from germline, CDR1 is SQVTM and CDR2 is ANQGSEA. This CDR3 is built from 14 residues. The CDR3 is CSVDQGVGQETQYF. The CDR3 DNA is TGCAGCGTCGATCAGGGAGTGGGCCAAGAGACCCAGTACTTC.

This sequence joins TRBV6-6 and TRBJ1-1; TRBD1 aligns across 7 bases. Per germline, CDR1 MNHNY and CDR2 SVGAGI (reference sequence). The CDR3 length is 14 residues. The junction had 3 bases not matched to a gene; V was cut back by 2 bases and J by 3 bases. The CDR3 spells CASSYTDRDTEAFF. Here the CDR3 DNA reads TGTGCCAGCAGTTACACAGACAGGGACACTGAAGCTTTCTTT.

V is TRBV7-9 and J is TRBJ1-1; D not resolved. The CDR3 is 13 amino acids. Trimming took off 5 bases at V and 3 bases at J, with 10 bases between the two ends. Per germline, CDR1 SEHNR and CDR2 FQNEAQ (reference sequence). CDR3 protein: CASSTEGYTEAFF. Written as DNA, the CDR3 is TGTGCCAGCAGCACCGAGGGTTACACTGAAGCTTTCTTT.